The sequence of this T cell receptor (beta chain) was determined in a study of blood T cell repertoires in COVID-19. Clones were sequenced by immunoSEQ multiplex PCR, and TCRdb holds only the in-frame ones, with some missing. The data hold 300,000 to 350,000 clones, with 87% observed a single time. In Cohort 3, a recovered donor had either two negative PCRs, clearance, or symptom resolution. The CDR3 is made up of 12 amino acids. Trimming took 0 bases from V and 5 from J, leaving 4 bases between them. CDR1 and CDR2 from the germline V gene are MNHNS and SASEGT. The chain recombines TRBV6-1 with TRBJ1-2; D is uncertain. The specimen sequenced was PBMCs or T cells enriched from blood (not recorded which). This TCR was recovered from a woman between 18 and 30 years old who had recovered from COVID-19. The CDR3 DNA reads TGTGCCAGCAGTGAAGCCCTATATGGCTACACCTTC. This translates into CASSEALYGYTF.